This TCR beta chain appears in the sequencing data of a study of T cells after posttransplantation cyclophosphamide. Remarks on this clone: As yet, its antigen is unknown.

Clones were read by immunoSEQ multiplex PCR, and TCRdb kept only the in-frame ones, dropping some. This sample yields some 47,000 clones, of which around 83% are seen a single time; 2.5% to 3% belongs to the top ten. General study findings and limits: Recipient CMV seropositivity and CMV reactivation strongly tracked TRB clonality. Donor-recipient repertoire similarity was low at 1-2 months, rising over year one. TRB overlap between skin or GI tissue T cells and blood was limited.

Specimen: PBMCs. The TCR originated in a man aged 25-45 years with a blood cancer, CMV-positive, and with a related stem cell donor.

CDR3 region: CAWSLPGTSATDTQYF. The CDR3 DNA sequence: TGTGCCTGGAGTCTTCCCGGGACTAGCGCCACAGATACGCAGTATTTT. The chain combines TRBV30 with TRBJ2-3; 10 bases match TRBD2. Germline loops: CDR1 GTSNPN, CDR2 SVGIG (reference sequence). The trim removed 2 bases at V and 2 bases at J, leaving 7 bases unmatched. This CDR3 is 16 amino acids long.